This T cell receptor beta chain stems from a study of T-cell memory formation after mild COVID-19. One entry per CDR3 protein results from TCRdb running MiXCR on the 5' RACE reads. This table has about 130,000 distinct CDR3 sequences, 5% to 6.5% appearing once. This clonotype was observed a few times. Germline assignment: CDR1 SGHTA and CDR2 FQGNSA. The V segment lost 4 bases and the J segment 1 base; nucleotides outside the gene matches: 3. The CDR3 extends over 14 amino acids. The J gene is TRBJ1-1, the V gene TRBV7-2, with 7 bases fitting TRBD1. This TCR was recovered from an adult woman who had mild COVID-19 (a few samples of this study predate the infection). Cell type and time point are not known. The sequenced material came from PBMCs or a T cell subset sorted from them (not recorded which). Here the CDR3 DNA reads TGTGCCAGCAGCTCGCAGGGGGGGAACACTGAAGCTTTCTTT. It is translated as CASSSQGGNTEAFF.